One and the same sample provided the 14 T cell receptor beta chains below, sequenced in a study of shared clonotypes between healthy human individuals. Here immunoSEQ multiplex PCR was the method, and the copy in TCRdb shows in-frame clones only, minus some. The data show around 440,000 clones, approximately 80% seen once. Source material: PBMCs. The source is a woman in her thirties or forties in good health. Some clones in this sample may be carry-over from other donors' samples.

With respect to this clone: A read error is the likely source, as a far larger clone sits one nucleotide away. Other DNA sequences within the sample encode an identical CDR3. This sequence joins TRBV7-9 and TRBJ1-4; D is unresolved. Per germline, CDR1 SEHNR and CDR2 FQNEAQ (reference sequence). Trimming pared 9 bases from V and 2 bases from J, leaving 10 bases between. CDR3 size: 13 residues. CDR3 loop: CASSPSTNEKLFF. The CDR3 coding sequence is TGTGCCAGTAGCCCCTCCACTAATGAAAAACTGTTTTTT.

The J gene is TRBJ1-2, the V gene TRBV10-3, with 8 bases that match TRBD1. The V and J ends lost 2 bases and 6 bases, in that order; junction bases with no gene match: 5. Germline V gene data show CDR1 as ENHRY and CDR2 as SYGVKD. This CDR3 has 14 residues. CDR3 sequence: CAISEQGARNGYTF. CDR3 DNA sequence: TGTGCCATCAGTGAGCAGGGGGCGCGTAATGGCTACACCTTC.

This chain links TRBV6-1 with TRBJ1-1; no definite D call. Germline V gene lookup returns CDR1 MNHNS and CDR2 SASEGT. This CDR3 has 14 amino acids. Between the trimmed V and J ends, which lost 7 bases and 3 bases, there was a span of 15 bases. The CDR3 loop is CASTMRIWDTEAFF. CDR3 nucleotides: TGTGCCAGCACCATGAGGATCTGGGACACTGAAGCTTTCTTT.

The rearrangement uses TRBV5-4 and TRBJ2-1; D perhaps matches TRBD2 (7 bases). This CDR3 has 14 residues. The ends were cut back, 6 bases at V and 8 bases at J, with 18 bases in the middle. Germline lookup yields CDR1 SGHNT and CDR2 YYREEE (reference sequence). In DNA, the CDR3 is TGTGCCAGCAACTTTGTCAAGGGGGGGGATGAGCAGTTCTTC. Protein product: CASNFVKGGDEQFF.

CDR3 loop: CASSFLGDYTF. Written as DNA, the CDR3 is TGCGCCAGCAGCTTTCTCGGAGACTACACCTTC. The chain employs TRBV5-1 and TRBJ1-2; the D is unclear. V shed 2 bases and J shed 10 bases, with 9 bases lying between them. This CDR3 contains 11 residues. Germline loops: CDR1 SGHRS, CDR2 YFSETQ.

The rearrangement links TRBV4-1 to TRBJ2-7; the match to TRBD1 covers 7 bases. V lost 4 bases to trimming and J lost 2 bases; unmatched junction nucleotides: 8. CDR1 MGHRA and CDR2 YSYEKL come from the germline V gene. The length of the CDR3 is 15 residues. In DNA form, the CDR3 reads TGCGCCAGCAGCCCGGGGACAGCTAGAGCCTACGAGCAGTACTTC. This gives the protein CASSPGTARAYEQYF.

This clone came up once. This chain uses TRBV19 with TRBJ1-4, with 12 nucleotides matching TRBD1. The CDR3 spans 17 residues. Trimming removed 4 bases from V and 8 bases from J; junction bases left unmatched: 11. Germline V gene lookup returns CDR1 LNHDA and CDR2 SQIVND (reference sequence). CDR3 DNA sequence: TGTGCCAGTAGTACCGGGACAGGGGGCGGTCGGAAGGAAAAACTGTTTTTT. It yields the protein CASSTGTGGGRKEKLFF.

This clone was observed once. The rearrangement links TRBV19 to TRBJ2-5; possibly TRBD1 or TRBD2 for D (5 bases each). Trimming removed 5 bases at V and 2 bases at J, with 18 bases between. This CDR3 is built from 16 residues. CDR1 and CDR2 (germline): LNHDA, SQIVND (reference sequence). Written as DNA, the CDR3 is TGTGCCAGTAGTCGGGGTTTTGGGGGATCTCAAGAGACCCAGTACTTC. Its protein product is CASSRGFGGSQETQYF.

The chain combines TRBV6-5 with TRBJ2-7; D unclear. Trimming took off 5 bases at V and 4 bases at J, with 12 bases between the two ends. From germline, CDR1 is MNHEY and CDR2 SVGAGI. CDR3 size: 13 residues. As DNA, the CDR3 is TGTGCCAGCAGTCGCGGACCGGCGTACGAGCAGTACTTC. This translates into CASSRGPAYEQYF.

The CDR3 protein is CASSVQGGRSSKGGNTIYF. In DNA, the CDR3 is TGTGCCAGCAGCGTCCAAGGAGGCAGATCCTCGAAAGGTGGAAACACCATATATTTT. This sequence joins TRBV9 and TRBJ1-3; no clear D gene. CDR1 and CDR2 (germline): SGDLS, YYNGEE. The CDR3 contains 19 residues. Between the trimmed V and J ends, which lost 2 bases and 3 bases, there was a span of 24 bases.

V gene TRBV7-9 combines with J gene TRBJ1-2; weak D call: TRBD1 (5 bases). Germline loops: CDR1 SEHNR, CDR2 FQNEAQ (reference sequence). There are 16 residues in the CDR3. The V and J ends lost 4 bases and 0 bases respectively, with 15 bases between them. The CDR3 DNA reads as TGTGCCAGCAGCTCCCCCCGGACAACAACTAACTATGGCTACACCTTC. Encoded protein: CASSSPRTTTNYGYTF.

The chain recombines TRBV9 with TRBJ2-1; no firm D call. Germline V gene data show CDR1 as SGDLS and CDR2 as YYNGEE. V was shortened by 4 bases and J by 8 bases, with 16 bases between the two germline ends. The CDR3 runs to 14 residues. DNA for the CDR3: TGTGCCAGCAGCACTGCGTGGGCCTCAGATGAGCAGTTCTTC. It translates to CASSTAWASDEQFF. Together with reference TRBV9 and TRBJ2-1, the CDR3 gives the full variable domain: DSGVTQTPKHLITATGQRVTLRCSPRSGDLSVYWYQQSLDQGLQFLIQYYNGEERAKGNILERFSAQQFPDLHSELNLSSLELGDSALYFCASSTAWASDEQFFGPGTRLTVL.

The chain joins TRBV28 to TRBJ2-7; the match to TRBD2 covers 14 bases. The junction had 4 bases not matched to a gene; V was cut back by 5 bases and J by 7 bases. This CDR3 has 14 residues. The germline V gene encodes CDR1 MDHEN and CDR2 SYDVKM. CDR3 coding DNA: TGTGCCAGCAGTCGACTAGCGGGAGGGGGAGAGCAGTACTTC. Translating gives CASSRLAGGGEQYF.

The chain couples TRBV6-6 to TRBJ1-3; no clear D gene. Trimming removed 2 bases at V and 1 base at J, with 9 bases between. CDR3 size: 15 residues. In germline, CDR1 is MNHNY, CDR2 SVGAGI (reference sequence). Here the CDR3 reads CASSYGSGSGNTIYF. CDR3 in DNA: TGTGCCAGCAGTTACGGCAGCGGTTCTGGAAACACCATATATTTT.